This T cell receptor (beta chain) was identified in a study of blood T cell repertoires in COVID-19. Overall study: Whether acute or convalescent, the COVID-19 samples came from the United States, Italy and Spain. Nucleic acid was either cDNA or gDNA, and it came from T cells, B-cell-depleted T cells, or PBMCs.

Under the authors' procedure: Cell counts per sample came from amplifying reference gene primers. Profiling relied on immunoSEQ multiplex PCR, and the TCRdb table lists in-frame clones only, not all of them. The V and J calls and clone size were taken over from that table, and D and trimming were inferred from the DNA. The data contain under 350,000 clones, approximately 91% of them singletons. Trimming took off 1 base at V and 10 bases at J, with 16 bases between the two ends. The CDR3 has 15 residues. Germline V CDR1 and CDR2: MNHNS, SASEGT. The sample was PBMCs or T cells enriched from blood (not recorded which). The sequence was collected from a woman aged 40 to 50 who had recovered from COVID-19. The chain uses TRBV6-1 and TRBJ1-4, with no clear D. Here the CDR3 reads CASSEVGTGRVKLFF. In DNA form, the CDR3 reads TGTGCCAGCAGTGAAGTCGGAACGGGGAGGGTAAAACTGTTTTTT.